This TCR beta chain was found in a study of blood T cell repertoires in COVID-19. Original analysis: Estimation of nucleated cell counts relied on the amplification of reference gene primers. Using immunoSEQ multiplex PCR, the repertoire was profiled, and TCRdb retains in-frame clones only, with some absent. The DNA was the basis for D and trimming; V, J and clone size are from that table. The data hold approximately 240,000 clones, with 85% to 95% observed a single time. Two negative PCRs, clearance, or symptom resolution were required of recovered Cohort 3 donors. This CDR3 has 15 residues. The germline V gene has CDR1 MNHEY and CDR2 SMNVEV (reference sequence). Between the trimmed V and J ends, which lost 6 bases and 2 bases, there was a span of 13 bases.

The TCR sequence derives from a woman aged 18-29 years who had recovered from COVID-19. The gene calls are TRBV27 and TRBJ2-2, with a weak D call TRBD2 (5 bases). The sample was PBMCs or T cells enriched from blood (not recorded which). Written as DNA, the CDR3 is TGTGCCAGCAGCCCCGCCGCGGGTAACACCGGGGAGCTGTTTTTT. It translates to CASSPAAGNTGELFF.